This T cell receptor (beta chain) was captured in a study of T cell changes during pregnancy in multiple sclerosis. TCRdb's copy holds only in-frame clones and misses some; the assay was immunoSEQ multiplex PCR. The data show over 40,000 clones, 88% seen once. The V and J ends lost 0 bases and 0 bases respectively, with 10 bases between them. CDR1 and CDR2 (germline): SGHTS, YDEGEE. CDR3 length: 16 amino acids. This clone has a count of ten or more. The sample consisted of CD8+ T cells from peripheral blood mononuclear cells, taken after pregnancy. The sequence came from a female donor in good health, enrolled as a control in a pregnancy study. The J gene is TRBJ1-5, the V gene TRBV5-8; D not certain. The CDR3 protein is CASSLVGGNSNQPQHF. CDR3 bases: TGTGCCAGCAGCTTGGTGGGAGGGAATAGCAATCAGCCCCAGCATTTT. Looking up the rest from reference TRBV5-8 and TRBJ1-5 gives the full variable domain: EAGVTQSPTHLIKTRGQQATLRCSPISGHTSVYWYQQALGLGLQFLLWYDEGEERNRGNFPPRFSGRQFPNYSSELNVNALELEDSALYLCASSLVGGNSNQPQHFGDGTRLSIL.